The T cell receptor (beta chain) described here comes from a study of monozygotic twins with inflammatory bowel disease. Study results and limitations: Healthy co-twins, by inverse Simpson, had higher TCRbeta diversity than their siblings with IBD.

The germline CDR1 and CDR2 sequences are SGHRS and YFSETQ. The CDR3 loop spans 16 amino acids. TCRdb re-called the 5' RACE reads; every CDR3 protein appears as one record, without DNA. The sample table includes 300,000 to 350,000 distinct CDR3 sequences. On this clonotype itself: Antigen specificity is unknown.

The rearrangement uses TRBV5-1 and TRBJ2-5; TCRdb gives TRBD1 as the D gene, but with no DNA this cannot be confirmed. The receptor's source is a human donor with ulcerative colitis or Crohn's disease, or a healthy co-twin of an affected twin (not recorded which). The sample was blood. The chain's CDR3 is CASSLAEVSPVETQYF.